These 20 T cell receptor beta chains were sequenced from one sample in a study of early T cells in non-severe SARS-CoV-2 infection. Each CDR3 protein is one row after TCRdb ran MiXCR on the 5' RACE reads. The data hold roughly 50,000 distinct CDR3 sequences, with approximately 9.8% observed a single time. The sequenced sample consisted of whole blood. Receptor source: an adult who was a healthcare worker with PCR-confirmed SARS-CoV-2 infection or an uninfected control (not recorded which).

A remark on this clonotype: A single base separates this from a much larger clone, so it may be a read error. J is TRBJ2-7 and V is TRBV28, with D perhaps TRBD2 (5 bases). The V end lost 1 base, the J end lost 2 bases, and 12 bases lay between the germline ends. In germline, CDR1 is MDHEN, CDR2 SYDVKM. The CDR3 has 15 residues. The DNA for the CDR3 is TGTGCCAGCAGTTTATTGGGAGACGCAACCTACGAGCAGTACTTC. Its protein is CASSLLGDATYEQYF.

There are many counts of this clonotype. The chain joins TRBV7-2 to TRBJ2-7; 8 nucleotides match TRBD1. CDR1 and CDR2 from the germline V gene are SGHTA and FQGNSA. V trimming: 3 bases; J trimming: 2 bases; junction bases outside the gene matches: 6. This CDR3 has 15 amino acids. The CDR3 DNA is TGTGCCAGCAGCTTTACGGGACAGGTTGCCTACGAGCAGTACTTC. As protein: CASSFTGQVAYEQYF.

This clonotype came up many times. The chain is built from TRBV7-9 and TRBJ1-1; D is undetermined. V was cut by 0 bases and J by 3 bases, with 8 bases left in between. The CDR3 sequence is 14 residues long. CDR1 SEHNR and CDR2 FQNEAQ come from the germline V gene (reference sequence). The CDR3, as DNA: TGTGCCAGCAGCTTAGCGAGGAGCGACACTGAAGCTTTCTTT. Protein: CASSLARSDTEAFF.

This clonotype was recorded many times. This chain connects TRBV6-5 to TRBJ2-1, with no clear D. Looked up from germline, CDR1 is MNHEY and CDR2 is SVGAGI. The CDR3 contains 16 residues. V gave up 7 bases and J gave up 8 bases, with 24 bases separating them. The chain's CDR3 is CASTSPSAGYRDEQFF. CDR3 nucleotide sequence: TGTGCCAGCACCTCGCCGAGTGCCGGTTATCGTGATGAGCAGTTCTTC.

This sequence joins TRBV3-1 and TRBJ1-2; D not certain. The V end was cut by 6 bases, the J end by 8 bases, with 10 bases between. The germline CDR1 and CDR2 sequences are LGHDT and YNNKEL (reference sequence). The CDR3 runs 11 residues. The CDR3 loop is CASRGGPGYTF. CDR3 DNA: TGTGCCAGCAGAGGCGGGCCGGGCTACACCTTC.

The CDR3 loop is CASSRLGPNTEAFF. The CDR3 nucleotides read TGTGCCAGCAGCCGCTTGGGCCCGAACACTGAAGCTTTCTTT. The V call is TRBV9, the J call TRBJ1-1, with D hard to call. The CDR3 loop spans 14 amino acids. Trimming stripped 4 bases from V and 1 base from J, with 11 bases between. In germline, CDR1 is SGDLS, CDR2 YYNGEE.

This clonotype has at least ten counts. This CDR3 reads CAWRTPQIEAFF. CDR3 DNA: TGTGCCTGGAGAACCCCACAGATTGAAGCTTTCTTT. The rearrangement joins TRBV30 to TRBJ1-1; D remains unclear. This CDR3 is built from 12 residues. Germline V gene lookup returns CDR1 GTSNPN and CDR2 SVGIG (reference sequence). Between the trimmed V and J ends, which lost 3 bases and 7 bases, there was a span of 12 bases.

This clonotype turned up a few times. The chain has TRBV24-1 and TRBJ2-1, with a tentative D call TRBD1 (6 bases). The V end lost 9 bases, the J end lost 4 bases, and 6 bases lay between the germline ends. Germline V gene lookup returns CDR1 KGHDR and CDR2 SFDVKD. The CDR3 contains 11 residues. The CDR3 nucleotides read TGTGCCACCCAGGGGTACAATGAGCAGTTCTTC. Amino acids: CATQGYNEQFF.

This rearrangement joins TRBV11-2 to TRBJ2-1, with 10 bases lining up with TRBD2. The length of the CDR3 is 16 residues. Germline lookup yields CDR1 SGHAT and CDR2 FQNNGV. J lost 8 bases, V lost 5 bases, and 12 bases had no gene match. The CDR3 reads CASSALSVAGGYEQFF. The CDR3 nucleotides read TGTGCCAGCAGCGCCCTATCGGTAGCGGGAGGTTATGAGCAGTTCTTC. The full variable domain, its missing parts supplied by reference TRBV11-2 and TRBJ2-1, is EAGVAQSPRYKIIEKRQSVAFWCNPISGHATLYWYQQILGQGPKLLIQFQNNGVVDDSQLPKDRFSAERLKGVDSTLKIQPAKLEDSAVYLCASSALSVAGGYEQFFGPGTRLTVL.

On this clonotype: This could be a read error, since a much larger clone is one nucleotide away. This chain uses TRBV28 with TRBJ2-1; D may be TRBD1 (5 bases). Germline CDR1 is MDHEN and CDR2 is SYDVKM. This CDR3 has 15 residues. Trimming cost V 7 bases and J 4 bases, with 17 bases left between them. The CDR3 sequence: CASMIPGRRYNEQFF. In DNA, the CDR3 is TGTGCCAGCATGATCCCAGGGCGAAGATACAATGAGCAGTTCTTC.

J is TRBJ1-1 and V is TRBV20-1; D is possibly TRBD1 (5 bases). Germline V gene sequence: CDR1 DFQATT, CDR2 SNEGSKA (reference sequence). This CDR3 has 13 amino acids. Between the trimmed V and J ends, which lost 4 bases and 6 bases, there was a span of 15 bases. The CDR3 DNA reads TGCAGTGCTACTCCGGGACCCGGCGCTGAAGCTTTCTTT. Protein product: CSATPGPGAEAFF.

This clonotype was picked up many times. The chain links TRBV19 to TRBJ2-3; D is unclear. Germline V lookup: CDR1 LNHDA, CDR2 SQIVND (reference sequence). CDR3 length equals 13 residues. V was trimmed by 5 bases and J by 0 bases, leaving 6 bases between them. CDR3 amino acids: CASSVTSTDTQYF. The CDR3 region has the DNA TGTGCCAGTAGTGTGACTAGCACAGATACGCAGTATTTT.

In its sample, this clonotype was seen many times. The rearrangement joins TRBV4-2 to TRBJ2-1; perhaps TRBD1 as D (6 bases). Trimming shortened V by 2 bases and J by 3 bases, and 11 bases separated the two germline ends. The germline V gene has CDR1 LGHNA and CDR2 YNFKEQ. The CDR3 has 15 residues. The CDR3 is CASSQTRGIYNEQFF. The CDR3 nucleotides read TGTGCCAGCAGCCAAACAAGGGGGATCTACAATGAGCAGTTCTTC.

This clonotype came up many times. This chain connects TRBV6-1 to TRBJ2-7; maybe TRBD2 (5 bases). Germline-derived CDR1 and CDR2 are MNHNS and SASEGT. This CDR3 is 13 amino acids long. The V end was cut by 0 bases, the J end by 3 bases, with 6 bases between. CDR3 region: CASSEAGVYEQYF. Written as DNA, the CDR3 is TGTGCCAGCAGTGAAGCCGGGGTCTACGAGCAGTACTTC.

There are many counts of this clonotype. V gene TRBV10-1 combines with J gene TRBJ2-7, with 9 bases identical to TRBD1. The CDR3 length is 15 residues. The J segment lost 3 bases and the V segment lost 0 bases, leaving 3 bases of the junction unmatched. Germline V gene lookup returns CDR1 WNHNN and CDR2 SYGVQD (reference sequence). CDR3 in amino acids: CASSESSDRGYEQYF. DNA for the CDR3: TGCGCCAGCAGTGAGTCCTCGGACAGGGGCTACGAGCAGTACTTC.

The V call is TRBV18, the J call TRBJ1-2; D remains ambiguous. CDR1 and CDR2 from the germline V gene are KGHSH and LQKENI. The CDR3 runs to 16 residues. V was cut by 0 bases and J by 2 bases, with 13 bases left in between. The CDR3 coding sequence is TGTGCCAGCTCACCACCCTCTGCGGGCAGGAACTATGGCTACACCTTC. It codes for CASSPPSAGRNYGYTF.

This clonotype was observed a handful of times. CDR3 region: CASSPRQDQETQYF. The CDR3 coding sequence is TGTGCCAGCAGCCCCCGACAGGACCAAGAGACCCAGTACTTC. The chain uses TRBV7-9 and TRBJ2-5; the D gene is possibly TRBD1 (6 bases). V was shortened by 5 bases and J by 0 bases, with 10 bases between the two germline ends. CDR3 length equals 14 residues. Germline loops: CDR1 SEHNR, CDR2 FQNEAQ (reference sequence).

This clonotype was counted only a few times. The genes are TRBV9 and TRBJ2-1, with D uncertain. This CDR3 spans 12 amino acids. Trimming shortened V by 3 bases and J by 9 bases, and 10 bases separated the two germline ends. CDR1 and CDR2 (germline): SGDLS, YYNGEE. The CDR3 DNA sequence: TGTGCCAGCAGCGGGTCCCGCGGTGAGCAGTTCTTC. Translated: CASSGSRGEQFF. Variable domain in full (rest from reference TRBV9 and TRBJ2-1): DSGVTQTPKHLITATGQRVTLRCSPRSGDLSVYWYQQSLDQGLQFLIQYYNGEERAKGNILERFSAQQFPDLHSELNLSSLELGDSALYFCASSGSRGEQFFGPGTRLTVL.

This clonotype was observed many times. This chain uses TRBV27 with TRBJ1-3; no clear D gene. The germline V gene encodes CDR1 MNHEY and CDR2 SMNVEV (reference sequence). The CDR3 sequence is 15 residues long. V was trimmed by 0 bases and J by 6 bases, leaving 12 bases between them. In DNA form, the CDR3 reads TGTGCCAGCAGTTTATCTCCCCTGCGTCTAAACACCATATATTTT. Its protein is CASSLSPLRLNTIYF.

There are a few counts of this clonotype. The chain uses TRBV30 and TRBJ2-5; D may be TRBD2 (5 bases). CDR1 is GTSNPN and CDR2 is SVGIG in the germline V gene (reference sequence). The CDR3 has 13 residues. Trimming pared 2 bases from V and 1 base from J, leaving 8 bases between. The CDR3 DNA sequence: TGTGCCTGGAGTCGCGGGTCCCAAGAGACCCAGTACTTC. Its translation is CAWSRGSQETQYF.